A single sample gave rise to the 14 T cell receptor beta chains below, sequenced in a study of T cell repertoires in cytomegalovirus infection. TCRdb processed the reads anew with MiXCR; each CDR3 protein has one entry. This repertoire shows 350,000 to 550,000 distinct CDR3 sequences, roughly 30% found once; its top ten account for roughly 13%. Specimen: PBMCs. Source of these receptors: a human donor in good health (CMV status not recorded). Some clones in this sample may be carry-over from other donors' samples.

The chain recombines TRBV18 with TRBJ1-2; D might be TRBD1 (5 bases). V was cut by 2 bases and J by 8 bases, with 24 bases left in between. CDR3 length: 17 amino acids. Germline V gene data show CDR1 as KGHSH and CDR2 as LQKENI. CDR3 nucleotides: TGTGCCAGCTCACCATTATCGAGGGTTGACAGTAACGGGGGCTACACCTTC. This translates into CASSPLSRVDSNGGYTF.

Concerning this clonotype: A much larger clone lies one base from this, so it may be a read error. The V and J genes are TRBV7-6 and TRBJ2-5, with a tentative D call TRBD1 (8 bases). The germline CDR1 and CDR2 sequences are SGHVS and FNYEAQ. The CDR3 is 16 residues long. For the CDR3, the DNA is TGTGCCTGCAGCACTGGACAGGGCGGGGGTGGAGAGACCCAGTACTTC. It yields the protein CACSTGQGGGGETQYF.

There are many counts of this clonotype. The CDR3 spells CARDHVEAFF. The CDR3 nucleotides are TGTGCCAGGGACCATGTTGAAGCTTTCTTT. The chain employs TRBV7-2 and TRBJ1-1; no clear D gene. CDR3 length equals 10 residues. V was clipped by 9 bases and J by 7 bases, with 9 bases between them. Germline V gives CDR1 SGHTA, CDR2 FQGNSA. The full variable domain, in which reference TRBV7-2 and TRBJ1-1 provide the parts outside the CDR3, is GAGVSQSPSNKVTEKGKDVELRCDPISGHTALYWYRQSLGQGLEFLIYFQGNSAPDKSGLPSDRFSAERTGGSVSTLTIQRTQQEDSAVYLCARDHVEAFFGQGTRLTVV.

The V and J genes are TRBV13 and TRBJ2-3; TRBD2 matches 10 bases. Germline-derived CDR1 and CDR2 are PRHDT and FYEKMQ (reference sequence). Trimming removed 5 bases from V and 6 bases from J; junction bases left unmatched: 14. The CDR3 extends over 17 amino acids. CDR3 amino acids: CASSPRGLAGELDTQYF. The CDR3 region has the DNA TGTGCCAGCAGCCCCCGTGGGCTAGCGGGGGAATTGGATACGCAGTATTTT.

About this clonotype: It is likely a read error, because the conserved phenylalanine at the end of the CDR3 is missing. It is unclear where the CDR3 begins or ends on the DNA, so no DNA is shown, and the CDR3 is as TCRdb lists it. The chain couples TRBV7-2 to TRBJ1-5; the table's TRBD1 call for D was not verified on the DNA. From its first to its last residue, the CDR3 has 16 amino acids. Per the germline V gene, CDR1 is SGHTA and CDR2 is FQGNSA. CDR3: CASSPTAGGVNQPQQL.

This clonotype was seen repeatedly, ten times or more. This chain uses TRBV7-2 with TRBJ1-5; D gene unclear. The V gene lost 6 bases and the J gene lost 0 bases, with 3 bases spanning the gap. Germline CDR1 is SGHTA and CDR2 is FQGNSA. CDR3 length: 12 amino acids. The DNA for the CDR3 is TGTGCCAGCAGTGATAGCAATCAGCCCCAGCATTTT. Amino acid sequence: CASSDSNQPQHF.

This clonotype was counted between two and nine times. This sequence joins TRBV6-1 and TRBJ2-1; TRBD2 agrees at 14 bases. The germline V gene has CDR1 MNHNS and CDR2 SASEGT. This CDR3 spans 15 amino acids. J lost 5 bases, V lost 4 bases, and 1 base had no gene match. CDR3 DNA sequence: TGTGCCAGCAGTGGGACTAGCGGGGGGAACAATGAGCAGTTCTTC. It translates to CASSGTSGGNNEQFF.

Many counts were recorded for this clonotype. V and J are TRBV6-6 and TRBJ2-7; maybe TRBD1 (6 bases). Germline lookup yields CDR1 MNHNY and CDR2 SVGAGI (reference sequence). This CDR3 contains 15 residues. V lost 8 bases, J lost 0 bases, and 17 bases lay in between. This chain's CDR3 is CASSDSGDHSYEQYF. DNA for the CDR3: TGTGCCAGCTCGGACTCAGGGGATCACTCCTACGAGCAGTACTTC.

This chain uses TRBV4-1 with TRBJ1-5; D is unclear. This CDR3 contains 14 residues. Between the trimmed V and J ends, which lost 1 base and 4 bases, there was a span of 8 bases. Looked up from germline, CDR1 is MGHRA and CDR2 is YSYEKL. The CDR3 spells CASSQGEGNQPQHF. The DNA of the CDR3 is TGCGCCAGCAGCCAAGGGGAGGGAAATCAGCCCCAGCATTTT.

This clonotype came up once. The chain combines TRBV14 with TRBJ2-1, with a tentative D call TRBD2 (6 bases). Germline V gene data show CDR1 as SGHDN and CDR2 as FVKESK. Deletions cut 4 bases from V and 2 bases from J, with 21 bases between. CDR3 length equals 18 residues. The CDR3 nucleotides are TGTGCCAGCAGCCCCCCCCTTGCGGGGTCGAACCCCTACAATGAGCAGTTCTTC. This translates into CASSPPLAGSNPYNEQFF. Filled out from reference TRBV14 and TRBJ2-1, the complete variable domain reads EAGVTQFPSHSVIEKGQTVTLRCDPISGHDNLYWYRRVMGKEIKFLLHFVKESKQDESGMPNNRFLAERTGGTYSTLKVQPAELEDSGVYFCASSPPLAGSNPYNEQFFGPGTRLTVL.

The chain is built from TRBV19 and TRBJ1-5; D is undetermined. V was trimmed by 2 bases and J by 1 base, leaving 12 bases between them. Germline V lookup: CDR1 LNHDA, CDR2 SQIVND (reference sequence). The CDR3 runs to 16 residues. The CDR3 loop is CASSISEVGSNQPQHF. The CDR3 coding sequence is TGTGCCAGTAGTATATCGGAGGTAGGCAGCAATCAGCCCCAGCATTTT.

A few counts support this clonotype. The chain has TRBV2 and TRBJ1-6; 7 bases map to TRBD1. The ends lost 3 bases at V and 6 bases at J; junction bases unmatched: 8. CDR3 size: 16 residues. Germline CDR1 SNHLY, CDR2 FYNNEI. The CDR3: CASSEGWGQPNSPLHF. The CDR3 DNA reads as TGTGCCAGCAGTGAGGGGTGGGGACAGCCTAATTCACCCCTCCACTTT.

The chain uses TRBV6-8 and TRBJ2-3; D gene uncertain. V lost 4 bases and J 4 bases, leaving 6 bases between the germline ends. CDR3 length equals 12 residues. CDR1 and CDR2 (germline): MNHGY, SAAAGT. The DNA for the CDR3 is TGTGCCAGCAGTTCGCTAGCAGATACGCAGTATTTT. Its translation is CASSSLADTQYF.

J is TRBJ1-2 and V is TRBV10-3; 8 positions match TRBD1. This CDR3 has 14 residues. Germline V lookup: CDR1 ENHRY, CDR2 SYGVKD. Trimming took 3 bases from V and 5 from J; bases not matched to a gene: 5. This chain's CDR3 is CAISDYGQGYGYTF. CDR3 in DNA: TGTGCCATCAGTGATTACGGACAGGGTTATGGCTACACCTTC.